This entry lists 17 T cell receptor beta chains sequenced from one sample in a study of Ad26.COV2.S vaccination and SARS-CoV-2 variants. Clones were sequenced by immunoSEQ multiplex PCR, and TCRdb holds only the in-frame ones, with some missing. Here the sample spans about 400,000 clones, about four fifths being singletons. As for treatment: 15 to 20 received Ad26.COV2.S at low or high dose, single or two shots; about five received placebo; per-sample allocation not given. Collection of the samples took place on day 63 after the first injection of vaccine or placebo. The source was peripheral blood, collected in a trial of Ad26.COV2.S vaccine versus placebo. Receptors were obtained from a person aged 18-65 years who received the Ad26.COV2.S COVID-19 vaccine or a placebo.

About this clone itself: This sample includes further DNA sequences coding for the same CDR3. This chain uses TRBV5-1 with TRBJ1-1, with 7 bases that match TRBD1. CDR1 and CDR2 from the germline V gene are SGHRS and YFSETQ. Trimming at V came to 2 bases and at J to 4 bases, leaving 5 bases not matched to a gene. This CDR3 comprises 14 residues. The CDR3 region is CASSLRQGGTEAFF. The CDR3 coding sequence is TGCGCCAGCAGCTTAAGACAGGGAGGCACTGAAGCTTTCTTT.

This rearrangement joins TRBV5-6 to TRBJ1-1; D is undetermined. This CDR3 spans 13 amino acids. The V end was cut by 1 base, the J end by 4 bases, with 8 bases between. The germline V gene has CDR1 SGHDT and CDR2 YYEEEE. CDR3 nucleotides: TGTGCCAGCAGCTTGCAGGCCGGCACTGAAGCTTTCTTT. Translated: CASSLQAGTEAFF. The full variable domain, its missing parts supplied by reference TRBV5-6 and TRBJ1-1, is DAGVTQSPTHLIKTRGQQVTLRCSPKSGHDTVSWYQQALGQGPQFIFQYYEEEERQRGNFPDRFSGHQFPNYSSELNVNALLLGDSALYLCASSLQAGTEAFFGQGTRLTVV.

This clone was recorded only once. The gene calls are TRBV18 and TRBJ1-1; D gene uncertain. Germline V gene data show CDR1 as KGHSH and CDR2 as LQKENI. There are 15 residues in the CDR3. The V and J ends lost 6 bases and 3 bases respectively, with 17 bases between them. CDR3: CASSHHGFGDTEAFF. Here the CDR3 DNA reads TGTGCCAGCTCTCACCATGGCTTCGGGGACACTGAAGCTTTCTTT.

The chain has TRBV21-1 and TRBJ2-7; the tabulated D call, TRBD2, remains unverified against the DNA. TRBV21-1 is a pseudogene. The CDR3 has 14 amino acids. The CDR3 nucleotides are TGTGCCAGCAGCAAGCACTGTTCGTCCGACGAGCAGTACTTC. Residues: CASSKHCSSDEQYF.

This chain links TRBV20-1 with TRBJ2-1, with TRBD2 identical over 10 bases. Germline CDR1 is DFQATT and CDR2 is SNEGSKA (reference sequence). There are 14 residues in the CDR3. V was clipped by 3 bases and J by 10 bases; unmatched bases: 9. The CDR3 loop reads CSASGTSELPEQFF. The CDR3 region has the DNA TGCAGTGCTAGTGGGACTAGCGAGCTCCCGGAGCAGTTCTTC.

The CDR3 loop is CASSKGQDYGYTF. For the CDR3, the DNA is TGCGCCAGCAGCAAAGGACAGGACTATGGCTACACCTTC. The V and J genes are TRBV5-1 and TRBJ1-2; 7 bases align to TRBD1. The CDR3 has 13 amino acids. With 4 bases clipped from V and 3 bases from J, the junction kept 3 bases outside the gene matches. Germline assignment: CDR1 SGHRS and CDR2 YFSETQ.

The table lists this clone with a count of one. V and J are TRBV28 and TRBJ1-5; maybe TRBD1 (5 bases). Germline V gives CDR1 MDHEN, CDR2 SYDVKM. The germline V and J ends were trimmed by 6 bases and 7 bases, with 25 bases remaining between them. The CDR3 length is 17 residues. CDR3 DNA sequence: TGTGCCAGCAGGAACTCGCCGGGGCGAATGAGTCGACAGCCCCAGCATTTT. Translated, it gives CASRNSPGRMSRQPQHF.

This clone was detected a few times. The V and J genes are TRBV29-1 and TRBJ2-5; either TRBD1 or TRBD2 may supply D (5 bases each). Germline V gives CDR1 SQVTM, CDR2 ANQGSEA. The CDR3 consists of 12 residues. The V end lost 7 bases, the J end lost 5 bases, and 14 bases lay between the germline ends. The DNA of the CDR3 is TGCAGCGGGGGGATGGATTGGGAGACCCAGTACTTC. Protein: CSGGMDWETQYF.

V and J are TRBV3-1 (or the pseudogene TRBV3-2) and TRBJ1-4; the match to TRBD1 covers 7 bases. Germline CDR1 reads LGHDT; CDR2 reads YNNKEL (reference sequence). V dropped 5 bases and J dropped 3; count of bases not matched to a gene: 3. CDR3 length equals 14 residues. Here the CDR3 DNA reads TGTGCCAGCAGCTTCGGACAGGCTAATGAAAAACTGTTTTTT. Its translation: CASSFGQANEKLFF.

The V and J genes are TRBV19 and TRBJ2-3, with D possibly being TRBD2 (6 bases). Germline CDR1 and CDR2: LNHDA and SQIVND (reference sequence). Deletions cut 5 bases from V and 2 bases from J, with 11 bases between. The CDR3 has 14 amino acids. CDR3 protein: CASSPWDFTDTQYF. The CDR3 DNA follows: TGTGCCAGTAGTCCGTGGGACTTCACAGATACGCAGTATTTT.

Comment on this clone: This sample also contains other DNA sequences that code for the same CDR3. This chain joins TRBV6-4 and TRBJ2-5; the D gene is possibly TRBD1 (6 bases). Germline V lookup: CDR1 MRHNA, CDR2 SNTAGT. The CDR3 totals 13 residues. Between the trimmed V and J ends, which lost 6 bases and 1 base, there was a span of 9 bases. The CDR3 DNA reads as TGTGCCAGCAGCCGGACAGTCCAAGAGACCCAGTACTTC. It codes for CASSRTVQETQYF.

The chain links TRBV4-1 to TRBJ2-7, with 8 bases fitting TRBD1. CDR1 and CDR2 (germline): MGHRA, YSYEKL. J lost 0 bases, V lost 1 base, and 11 bases had no gene match. This CDR3 comprises 18 residues. This CDR3 is CASSQGGVGTGPSYEQYF. As DNA, the CDR3 is TGCGCCAGCAGCCAAGGGGGGGTCGGGACAGGACCCTCCTACGAGCAGTACTTC.

The chain couples TRBV29-1 to TRBJ1-2; 7 nucleotides align to TRBD1. This CDR3 has 15 amino acids. Trimming cost V 0 bases and J 8 bases; bases outside gene matches: 12. Germline V gene sequence: CDR1 SQVTM, CDR2 ANQGSEA. The CDR3 reads CSVEDQQGLLGGYTF. CDR3 sequence (DNA): TGCAGCGTTGAAGATCAACAGGGGCTATTGGGAGGCTACACCTTC.

A remark on this clone: In the same sample, other DNA sequences code for this CDR3. The rearrangement links TRBV19 to TRBJ1-3, with D uncertain. Trimming removed 3 bases from V and 0 bases from J, with 9 bases in between. The length of the CDR3 is 15 residues. The germline CDR1 and CDR2 sequences are LNHDA and SQIVND (reference sequence). Written as DNA, the CDR3 is TGTGCCAGTAGTATGGGGAGGAGCTCTGGAAACACCATATATTTT. Amino acid sequence: CASSMGRSSGNTIYF. Complete variable domain (other parts from reference TRBV19 and TRBJ1-3): DGGITQSPKYLFRKEGQNVTLSCEQNLNHDAMYWYRQDPGQGLRLIYYSQIVNDFQKGDIAEGYSVSREKKESFPLTVTSAQKNPTAFYLCASSMGRSSGNTIYFGEGSWLTVV.

The chain employs TRBV19 and TRBJ2-7, with a possible D match to TRBD1 (5 bases). The CDR3 contains 13 residues. Germline lookup yields CDR1 LNHDA and CDR2 SQIVND (reference sequence). V lost 3 bases, J lost 6 bases, and 12 bases lay in between. The CDR3 region has the DNA TGTGCCAGTAGTATCTTGCCAGGGTCCGAGCAGTACTTC. It encodes CASSILPGSEQYF.

J is TRBJ2-5 and V is TRBV3-1 (or the pseudogene TRBV3-2); D gene ambiguous. The length of the CDR3 is 11 residues. Germline V CDR1 and CDR2: LGHDT, YNNKEL (reference sequence). The V end lost 2 bases, the J end lost 6 bases, and 4 bases lay between the germline ends. The CDR3 DNA sequence: TGTGCCAGCAGCCAAAGTCAGACCCAGTACTTC. It specifies CASSQSQTQYF.

The CDR3 coding sequence is TGTGCCAGCAGCCGCCGGCCGGACAGTCGGCACGAGCAGTACTTC. Translation: CASSRRPDSRHEQYF. The rearrangement uses TRBV7-2 and TRBJ2-7; perhaps TRBD1 as D (6 bases). CDR1 is SGHTA, CDR2 FQGNSA, per germline. V lost 5 bases to trimming and J lost 5 bases, with 19 bases between them. There are 15 residues in the CDR3.